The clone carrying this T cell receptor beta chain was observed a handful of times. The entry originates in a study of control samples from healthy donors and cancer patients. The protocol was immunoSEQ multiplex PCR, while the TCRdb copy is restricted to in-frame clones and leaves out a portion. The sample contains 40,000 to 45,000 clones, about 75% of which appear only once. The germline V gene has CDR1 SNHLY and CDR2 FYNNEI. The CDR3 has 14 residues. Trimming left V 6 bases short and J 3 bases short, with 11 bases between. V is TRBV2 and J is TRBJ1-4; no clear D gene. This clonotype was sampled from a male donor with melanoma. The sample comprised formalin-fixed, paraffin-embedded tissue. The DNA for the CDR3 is TGTGCCAGCAGCTTAAGGGCTTCTAATGAAAAACTGTTTTTT. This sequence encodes CASSLRASNEKLFF.